The 18 T cell receptor beta chains below all came from one sample that was sequenced in a study of CD8 T cells in ankylosing spondylitis. Using its own MiXCR run on the 5' RACE reads, TCRdb lists one record per CDR3 protein. Of under 150,000 distinct CDR3 sequences in the sample, approximately 10% were seen once. The specimen sequenced was blood, either unsorted or a sorted T cell fraction (not recorded which). These receptors all stem from a male donor with ankylosing spondylitis or in good health (not recorded which).

V usage is TRBV30 and J usage is TRBJ2-1; 13 bases align to TRBD2. This CDR3 contains 14 residues. Looked up from germline, CDR1 is GTSNPN and CDR2 is SVGIG (reference sequence). Trimming cost V 7 bases and J 4 bases; bases outside gene matches: 4. The CDR3 nucleotides read TGTGCCTTGACTAGCGGGAGGAATTACAATGAGCAGTTCTTC. Residues: CALTSGRNYNEQFF.

Regarding this clonotype: This may be a read error: a much more frequent sequence differs by one nucleotide. The J gene is TRBJ1-1, the V gene TRBV29-1; TRBD1 aligns across 7 bases. Germline V gene data show CDR1 as SQVTM and CDR2 as ANQGSEA. The CDR3 extends over 13 amino acids. V lost 7 bases, J lost 4 bases, and 9 bases stayed unmatched. The CDR3 region is CSAEQGSVTEAFF. CDR3 DNA: TGCAGCGCCGAACAGGGGTCGGTCACTGAAGCTTTCTTT.

This clonotype has at least ten counts. The CDR3 nucleotides read TGTGCCACTGGGGCTAGCTTTTCCTACAATGAGCAGTTCTTC. Translating it yields CATGASFSYNEQFF. The chain links TRBV21-1 to TRBJ2-1; the listed D gene, TRBD2, was not tested against the DNA. TRBV21-1 has pseudogene status. The CDR3 is 14 residues long.

This clonotype was picked up many times. J is TRBJ2-1 and V is TRBV5-5; D ambiguous. CDR1 is SGHKS and CDR2 is YYEKEE in the germline V gene (reference sequence). The V end was cut by 0 bases, the J end by 7 bases, with 20 bases between. The CDR3 contains 17 residues. CDR3 in DNA: TGTGCCAGCAGCTTGGCCGGTTCGCTAATAGGGTGGAATGAGCAGTTCTTC. Translating gives CASSLAGSLIGWNEQFF.

In the case of this clonotype: A much more abundant neighbour one base away suggests this may be a read error. V gene TRBV29-1 combines with J gene TRBJ2-6; D may be TRBD1 (5 bases). The CDR3 loop spans 13 amino acids. The germline V gene has CDR1 SQVTM and CDR2 ANQGSEA. CDR3 sequence reads: CSVKTSGANGLTF. The DNA for the CDR3 is TGCAGCGTGAAGACTTCTGGGGCCAACGGCCTGACTTTC.

This clonotype showed up many times. The chain uses TRBV3-1 and TRBJ2-3; D is perhaps TRBD1 (5 bases). Germline lookup yields CDR1 LGHDT and CDR2 YNNKEL (reference sequence). Trimming pared 5 bases from V and 7 bases from J, leaving 10 bases between. The length of the CDR3 is 12 residues. The CDR3 DNA follows: TGTGCCAGCAGCTCCCAGGGTAATACGCAGTATTTT. Protein product: CASSSQGNTQYF.

This clonotype was picked up many times. The J gene is TRBJ2-7, the V gene TRBV27; possibly TRBD1 for D (5 bases). The CDR3 extends over 14 amino acids. Germline V gives CDR1 MNHEY, CDR2 SMNVEV (reference sequence). V gave up 5 bases and J gave up 3 bases, with 14 bases separating them. DNA for the CDR3: TGTGCCAGCAGTGGCCGAGACAGACACTACGAGCAGTACTTC. Translated, it gives CASSGRDRHYEQYF.

Ten or more counts support this clonotype. The rearrangement uses TRBV12-3 or TRBV12-4 and TRBJ2-7, with unresolved D. Trimming pared 6 bases from V and 2 bases from J, leaving 8 bases between. This CDR3 spans 12 amino acids. The CDR3 nucleotides are TGTGCCAGCAGCCGAGAACCCTACGAGCAGTACTTC. This sequence encodes CASSREPYEQYF.

This clonotype was detected many times. The V and J genes are TRBV7-8 and TRBJ2-3; 15 bases are a match to TRBD2. This CDR3 comprises 19 residues. The ends lost 6 bases at V and 2 bases at J; junction bases unmatched: 12. Germline CDR1 reads SGHVS; CDR2 reads FQNEAQ. The CDR3 region is CASREPGLAGGRLTDTQYF. The DNA of the CDR3 is TGTGCCAGCAGAGAACCGGGACTAGCGGGAGGTCGGCTCACAGATACGCAGTATTTT.

This clonotype was seen a handful of times. The chain recombines TRBV29-1 with TRBJ1-4; a weak D match, TRBD1 (5 bases). Trimming removed 8 bases at V and 0 bases at J, with 10 bases between. This CDR3 spans 13 amino acids. Looked up from germline, CDR1 is SQVTM and CDR2 is ANQGSEA. The CDR3 coding sequence is TGCAGCTCCCGACAGACAACTAATGAAAAACTGTTTTTT. Amino acids: CSSRQTTNEKLFF.

This clonotype was counted many times. V usage is TRBV7-2 and J usage is TRBJ2-7; D not resolved. The germline V gene encodes CDR1 SGHTA and CDR2 FQGNSA. Trimming stripped 5 bases from V and 1 base from J, with 21 bases between. This CDR3 region has 17 residues. This CDR3 is CASSPSLMEPVSYEQYF. As DNA, the CDR3 is TGTGCCAGCAGCCCCAGTTTGATGGAGCCAGTATCCTACGAGCAGTACTTC. The whole variable domain, filled in from reference TRBV7-2 and TRBJ2-7, reads GAGVSQSPSNKVTEKGKDVELRCDPISGHTALYWYRQSLGQGLEFLIYFQGNSAPDKSGLPSDRFSAERTGGSVSTLTIQRTQQEDSAVYLCASSPSLMEPVSYEQYFGPGTRLTVT.

The gene calls are TRBV3-1 and TRBJ2-5, with 9 bases aligning to TRBD2. CDR1 LGHDT and CDR2 YNNKEL come from the germline V gene (reference sequence). The CDR3 is 17 residues long. V was pared by 11 bases and J by 5 bases, with 21 bases of the junction left unmatched. The CDR3 nucleotides read TGTGCCTCCTGGGAGCCAGCGGGAGGAGCGTCGCGGGAGACCCAGTACTTC. Its protein product is CASWEPAGGASRETQYF.

This clonotype was observed many times. The chain joins TRBV28 to TRBJ2-4, with TRBD2 matching over 10 bases. The germline V gene encodes CDR1 MDHEN and CDR2 SYDVKM. The J segment lost 6 bases and the V segment lost 4 bases, leaving 12 bases of the junction unmatched. The CDR3 extends over 17 amino acids. The CDR3 bases are TGTGCCAGCAGTTCCCCAGGGGAGCGGGAGGGCCGAAACATTCAGTACTTC. It specifies CASSSPGEREGRNIQYF.

The rearrangement joins TRBV29-1 to TRBJ2-1; 12 bases agree with TRBD2. Germline V gene sequence: CDR1 SQVTM, CDR2 ANQGSEA. The CDR3 runs to 16 residues. The V gene end was trimmed by 0 bases and the J gene end by 7 bases; junction bases not matched to a gene: 7. CDR3 coding DNA: TGCAGCGTTGAAGACTGGGCTAGCGGGAGGGGGAATGAGCAGTTCTTC. Protein product: CSVEDWASGRGNEQFF.

This chain links TRBV2 with TRBJ2-3; tentative D call: TRBD1 (5 bases). The ends were cut back, 5 bases at V and 5 bases at J, with 20 bases in the middle. Germline CDR1 reads SNHLY; CDR2 reads FYNNEI. The CDR3 extends over 16 amino acids. The CDR3, as DNA: TGTGCCAGCAGTCGGCGACAAGGGGCGTTTCAAGATACGCAGTATTTT. Amino acids: CASSRRQGAFQDTQYF.

This chain uses TRBV3-1 with TRBJ2-1, with D perhaps TRBD2 (5 bases). CDR3 size: 16 residues. V shed 0 bases and J shed 2 bases, with 11 bases lying between them. Germline CDR1 and CDR2: LGHDT and YNNKEL (reference sequence). Here the CDR3 reads CASSQDGAGTYNEQFF. CDR3 DNA: TGTGCCAGCAGCCAAGATGGTGCGGGCACCTACAATGAGCAGTTCTTC.

Many counts were recorded for this clonotype. This chain joins TRBV5-5 and TRBJ2-3; 16 bases line up with TRBD2. Germline V gives CDR1 SGHKS, CDR2 YYEKEE (reference sequence). V gave up 4 bases and J gave up 4 bases; unmatched junction bases: 6. The CDR3 totals 17 residues. Here the CDR3 DNA reads TGTGCCAGCAGCGGAGGGACTAGCGGGAGGGCCGCAGATACGCAGTATTTT. This translates into CASSGGTSGRAADTQYF.

The chain links TRBV11-3 to TRBJ2-5; D gene ambiguous. Germline CDR1 SGHNT, CDR2 YENEEA. The V gene lost 2 bases and the J gene lost 1 base, with 5 bases spanning the gap. The CDR3 covers 13 residues. The CDR3 DNA reads TGTGCCAGCAGCTTACGGGTCCAAGAGACCCAGTACTTC. Translation: CASSLRVQETQYF.